The clone carrying this T cell receptor (beta chain) has more than one count but fewer than ten. The antigen remains unidentified. The sample belongs to a study of T-cell memory formation after mild COVID-19. Overall study context: Largely, TCR clusters stayed within a single donor. Broader study findings: Memory from before infection featured some responding clones, which suggests cross-reactive memory joined.

V shed 1 base and J shed 8 bases, with 11 bases lying between them. The germline V gene has CDR1 DFQATT and CDR2 SNEGSKA (reference sequence). CDR3 length equals 12 residues. Barcoded TCR alpha and TCR beta cDNA libraries with UMIs came from 5'RACE using constant-segment primers. One entry per CDR3 protein results from TCRdb running MiXCR on the 5' RACE reads. The sample lists about 250,000 distinct CDR3 sequences, under 20% occurring once. Sequences were obtained from PBMCs or a T cell subset sorted from them (not recorded which). The chain links TRBV20-1 to TRBJ1-2, with D unclear. The receptor was derived from a young man who had mild COVID-19 (a few samples of this study predate the infection). Cell type and time point are not known. CDR3 loop: CSARAPGGGYTF. CDR3 sequence (DNA): TGCAGTGCTAGAGCCCCAGGAGGAGGCTACACCTTC.